This T cell receptor (beta chain) was recorded in a study of monozygotic twins with inflammatory bowel disease. Study-wide points: Clonotypes shared with others were fewer in IBD patients than in healthy twins, especially with disease activity.

The CDR3 has 14 residues. Germline CDR1 and CDR2: SQVTM and ANQGSEA. Concerning this clonotype: Its matching antigen is unknown.

Following a re-call of the 5' RACE reads, TCRdb has one entry per CDR3 protein and lacks DNA. This sample contains more than 300,000 distinct CDR3 sequences. The genes are TRBV29-1 and TRBJ1-2; no DNA is available, so the TRBD1 call from TCRdb remains unchecked. The source is a human donor with ulcerative colitis or Crohn's disease, or a healthy co-twin of an affected twin (not recorded which). Material for sequencing was blood. CDR3 in amino acids: CSSIGGQGSGGYTF. The full variable domain, rest sourced from reference TRBV29-1 and TRBJ1-2, is SAVISQKPSRDICQRGTSLTIQCQVDSQVTMMFWYRQQPGQSLTLIATANQGSEATYESGFVIDKFPISRPNLTFSTLTVSNMSPEDSSIYLCSSIGGQGSGGYTFGSGTRLTVV.